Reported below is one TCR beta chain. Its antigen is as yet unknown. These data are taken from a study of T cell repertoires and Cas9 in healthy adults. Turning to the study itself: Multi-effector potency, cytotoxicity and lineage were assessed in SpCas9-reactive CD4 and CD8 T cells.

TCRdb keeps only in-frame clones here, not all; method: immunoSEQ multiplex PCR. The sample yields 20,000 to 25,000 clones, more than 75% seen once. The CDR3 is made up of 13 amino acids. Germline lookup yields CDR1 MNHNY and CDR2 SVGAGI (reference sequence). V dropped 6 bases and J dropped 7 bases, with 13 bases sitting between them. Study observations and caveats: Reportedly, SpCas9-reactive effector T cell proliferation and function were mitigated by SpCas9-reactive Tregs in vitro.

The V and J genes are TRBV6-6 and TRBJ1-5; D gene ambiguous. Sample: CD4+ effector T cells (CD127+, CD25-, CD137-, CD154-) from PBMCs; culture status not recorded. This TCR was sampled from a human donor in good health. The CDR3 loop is CASRSRADQPQHF. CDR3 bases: TGTGCCAGCAGGTCTCGGGCAGACCAGCCCCAGCATTTT.